These 30 T cell receptor beta chains share one sample of origin, sequenced in a study of response to subunit inactivated influenza vaccine (dated by TCRdb to between 2018 and 2020). The library was prepared using RT-PCR. The listed sequencing device is Illumina HiSeq 2500. TCRdb itself trimmed the public reads at Q25 with fastp, ran MiXCR and retained productive beta chains. Rows are unified per CDR3 protein, each entry keeping the most common DNA and genes. The sample records just under 550,000 distinct CDR3 sequences, roughly 25% of which are singletons. Jointly, the top ten make up 2.5% to 3% of the sample. The data were also submitted as part of a second study, on T cells expressing NK-cell markers. Per the second study: TCR beta cDNA libraries were made by 5'RACE template switching that added a universal primer site and unique molecular identifiers.

The sequencing used CD4+ T cells sorted from PBMCs, collected about 12 days after vaccination. All receptors come from a man aged 45-65 years who received an inactivated influenza vaccine. Donor details come from another sample of the same person, matched by shared clones.

This clonotype was counted a few times. This chain joins TRBV7-9 and TRBJ2-3; no reliable D call. Trimming removed 5 bases from V and 7 bases from J, with 13 bases in between. The CDR3 totals 13 residues. Germline CDR1 and CDR2: SEHNR and FQNEAQ (reference sequence). This CDR3 is CASSPTGRNTQYF. As DNA, the CDR3 is TGTGCCAGCAGCCCGACCGGACGAAATACGCAGTATTTT.

This chain joins TRBV7-9 and TRBJ1-2; a possible D gene is TRBD1 (5 bases). The V and J ends lost 6 bases and 4 bases respectively, with 15 bases between them. This CDR3 is built from 14 residues. Germline CDR1 is SEHNR and CDR2 is FQNEAQ (reference sequence). CDR3 protein: CASRDSGHFYGYTF. The CDR3 coding sequence is TGTGCCAGCAGAGACTCAGGACACTTCTATGGCTACACCTTC.

This clonotype has only a few counts. The genes are TRBV7-2 and TRBJ1-1; D unclear. Trimming stripped 5 bases from V and 3 bases from J, with 13 bases between. Germline-derived CDR1 and CDR2 are SGHTA and FQGNSA. The CDR3 is made up of 14 amino acids. The CDR3 DNA follows: TGTGCCAGCAGCCCTCCTCTTGAGCACACTGAAGCTTTCTTT. Translation: CASSPPLEHTEAFF.

In this sample, this clonotype turned up a few times. This rearrangement joins TRBV5-6 to TRBJ2-5; D is undetermined. V lost 0 bases, J lost 4 bases, and 10 bases lay in between. The CDR3 totals 14 residues. The germline gives CDR1 SGHDT, CDR2 YYEEEE. In DNA form, the CDR3 reads TGTGCCAGCAGCTTGGACCGCTGGGGAGAGACCCAGTACTTC. Its translation is CASSLDRWGETQYF. Together with reference TRBV5-6 and TRBJ2-5, the CDR3 gives the full variable domain: DAGVTQSPTHLIKTRGQQVTLRCSPKSGHDTVSWYQQALGQGPQFIFQYYEEEERQRGNFPDRFSGHQFPNYSSELNVNALLLGDSALYLCASSLDRWGETQYFGPGTRLLVL.

This clonotype has just one count. At one end, the junction sequence differs from germline, possibly due to a read error. V usage is TRBV4-1 and J usage is TRBJ2-3; no clear D. Germline CDR1 reads MGHRA; CDR2 reads YSYEKL. The CDR3 is 15 amino acids. The CDR3: CASSQVAISSDTQFF. In nucleotides, the CDR3 is TGCGCCAGCAGCCAAGTAGCAATCTCATCAGATACGCAGTTTTTT.

There are many counts of this clonotype. The chain recombines TRBV12-3 or TRBV12-4 with TRBJ2-3; D gene uncertain. V shed 2 bases and J shed 0 bases, with 6 bases lying between them. The CDR3 sequence is 14 residues long. The CDR3 DNA sequence: TGTGCCAGCAGTTTACAGCTTAGCACAGATACGCAGTATTTT. Translating gives CASSLQLSTDTQYF.

This clonotype was recorded a few times. The genes are TRBV29-1 and TRBJ2-1; no reliable D call. Deletions cut 4 bases from V and 0 bases from J, with 7 bases between. Germline CDR1 SQVTM, CDR2 ANQGSEA. The CDR3 extends over 13 amino acids. The CDR3 nucleotides read TGCAGCGTTGTGGCCGACTCCTACAATGAGCAGTTCTTC. This translates into CSVVADSYNEQFF.

The sample holds a few counts of this clonotype. This sequence joins TRBV7-9 and TRBJ2-3, with 9 bases matching TRBD2. The CDR3 is 15 residues long. The germline CDR1 and CDR2 sequences are SEHNR and FQNEAQ (reference sequence). Trimming removed 4 bases from V and 3 bases from J; junction bases left unmatched: 5. The DNA of the CDR3 is TGTGCCAGCAGCTCGCGGGGGGGCCAAACAGATACGCAGTATTTT. It is translated as CASSSRGGQTDTQYF.

The chain links TRBV18 to TRBJ2-7, with unresolved D. The CDR3 is 14 amino acids. The germline CDR1 and CDR2 sequences are KGHSH and LQKENI. V was clipped by 0 bases and J by 4 bases, with 10 bases between them. The CDR3 coding sequence is TGTGCCAGCTCACCACCGATGCTGCTTTACGAGCAGTACTTC. Protein: CASSPPMLLYEQYF.

The chain carries TRBV7-2 and TRBJ2-7; TRBD1 matches 9 bases. From germline, CDR1 is SGHTA and CDR2 FQGNSA. V shed 5 bases and J 2 bases; nucleotides not matched to a gene: 7. CDR3 size: 15 residues. This chain's CDR3 is CASSPWGTGPYEQYF. The CDR3 DNA follows: TGTGCCAGCAGCCCTTGGGGGACAGGGCCCTACGAGCAGTACTTC.

V usage is TRBV5-1 and J usage is TRBJ2-5, with 7 nucleotides matching TRBD1. Per the germline V gene, CDR1 is SGHRS and CDR2 is YFSETQ. CDR3 length: 16 residues. Trimming at V came to 4 bases and at J to 0 bases, leaving 9 bases not matched to a gene. CDR3 in DNA: TGCGCCAGCAGCCAGTTTATCGGGACAGACCAAGAGACCCAGTACTTC. Translated, it gives CASSQFIGTDQETQYF.

The V gene is TRBV6-5, the J gene TRBJ2-1, with TRBD1 matching 7 bases. The CDR3 spans 18 residues. The ends lost 2 bases at V and 9 bases at J; junction bases unmatched: 19. Germline CDR1 MNHEY, CDR2 SVGAGI. CDR3 coding DNA: TGTGCCAGCAGTTACCACACGACAGGGAAAGGTTGGGGCAGTGAGCAGTTCTTC. This sequence encodes CASSYHTTGKGWGSEQFF.

V gene TRBV20-1 combines with J gene TRBJ1-2; TRBD1 matches 9 bases. J lost 14 bases, V lost 4 bases, and 11 bases had no gene match. The CDR3 loop spans 12 amino acids. The germline CDR1 and CDR2 sequences are DFQATT and SNEGSKA (reference sequence). The CDR3 region has the DNA TGCAGTGCTAAGCCGGGACAGGGCGATAGAACCTTC. Its protein product is CSAKPGQGDRTF.

This clonotype was counted ten times or more. V and J are TRBV7-2 and TRBJ2-7; 7 bases align to TRBD2. This CDR3 has 13 residues. Germline V gene sequence: CDR1 SGHTA, CDR2 FQGNSA. Trimming at V came to 5 bases and at J to 3 bases, leaving 4 bases not matched to a gene. CDR3 residues: CASSRGRGYEQYF. As DNA, the CDR3 is TGTGCCAGCAGCCGCGGGAGAGGCTACGAGCAGTACTTC.

The gene calls are TRBV4-3 and TRBJ2-1; TRBD2 matches 8 bases. This CDR3 has 15 amino acids. The ends lost 2 bases at V and 2 bases at J; junction bases unmatched: 2. The germline V gene encodes CDR1 LGHNA and CDR2 YSLEER. The CDR3 coding sequence is TGCGCCAGCAGCCAAAGGCGGGGGGCCTACAATGAGCAGTTCTTC. It encodes CASSQRRGAYNEQFF.

The chain uses TRBV5-1 and TRBJ1-1; 10 bases line up with TRBD1. The CDR3 runs 20 residues. Per the germline V gene, CDR1 is SGHRS and CDR2 is YFSETQ. V lost 4 bases and J lost 0; bases outside the gene matches: 18. CDR3 amino acids: CASSREPGQGKWGMNTEAFF. The CDR3 DNA reads as TGCGCCAGCAGCAGGGAACCGGGACAGGGGAAGTGGGGCATGAACACTGAAGCTTTCTTT.

The table lists this clonotype with a few counts. This chain links TRBV20-1 with TRBJ1-1; tentatively, D is TRBD1 (5 bases). With 2 bases removed from V and 4 bases from J, the gap between germline ends came to 17 bases. CDR1 is DFQATT and CDR2 is SNEGSKA in the germline V gene (reference sequence). This CDR3 is built from 15 residues. This chain's CDR3 is CSARRPQGGGTEAFF. The CDR3 DNA reads as TGCAGTGCTAGACGACCCCAGGGTGGAGGCACTGAAGCTTTCTTT.

The CDR3 reads CASSQLGESTDTQYF. CDR3 coding DNA: TGTGCCAGCAGCCAATTAGGGGAAAGCACAGATACGCAGTATTTT. This chain uses TRBV14 with TRBJ2-3, with D tentatively TRBD1 (5 bases). This CDR3 has 15 residues. V lost 2 bases, J lost 0 bases, and 9 bases lay in between. Germline V gene data show CDR1 as SGHDN and CDR2 as FVKESK.

This clonotype has a handful of counts. The gene calls are TRBV3-1 and TRBJ1-4; 7 nucleotides align to TRBD1. Germline V CDR1 and CDR2: LGHDT, YNNKEL (reference sequence). V shed 4 bases, J shed 5 bases, and the junction held 13 bases outside the gene matches. There are 17 residues in the CDR3. The DNA of the CDR3 is TGTGCCAGCAGCCTCAACCGAAGGGACAGAACGAATGAAAAACTGTTTTTT. Residues: CASSLNRRDRTNEKLFF. The full variable domain, rest sourced from reference TRBV3-1 and TRBJ1-4, is DTAVSQTPKYLVTQMGNDKSIKCEQNLGHDTMYWYKQDSKKFLKIMFSYNNKELIINETVPNRFSPKSPDKAHLNLHINSLELGDSAVYFCASSLNRRDRTNEKLFFGSGTQLSVL.

CDR3 in DNA: TGTGCCAGCAGGGGGATTAGCACAGATACGCAGTATTTT. This translates into CASRGISTDTQYF. The gene calls are TRBV28 and TRBJ2-3; the D is unclear. CDR1 is MDHEN, CDR2 SYDVKM, per germline. The CDR3 sequence is 13 residues long. Trimming pared 6 bases from V and 0 bases from J, leaving 7 bases between.

The chain employs TRBV15 and TRBJ2-1; 9 bases map to TRBD2. J was trimmed by 8 bases and V by 2 bases; bases with no gene match: 10. The germline V gene encodes CDR1 LNHNV and CDR2 YYDKDF (reference sequence). The CDR3 spans 16 residues. CDR3 bases: TGTGCCACCAGCAGATCCGGGGGAGTAGCGGGGGATGAGCAGTTCTTC. Its translation is CATSRSGGVAGDEQFF.

This clonotype was observed a few times. The V and J genes are TRBV3-1 and TRBJ1-6; D is uncertain. Germline V gene sequence: CDR1 LGHDT, CDR2 YNNKEL (reference sequence). Trimming took off 0 bases at V and 6 bases at J, with 12 bases between the two ends. CDR3 length equals 16 residues. The CDR3 nucleotides are TGTGCCAGCAGCCAAGATCTAACGGATGGTAATTCACCCCTCCACTTT. Its protein is CASSQDLTDGNSPLHF.

The chain joins TRBV27 to TRBJ2-3; maybe TRBD1 (6 bases). The CDR3 is made up of 16 amino acids. CDR1 is MNHEY and CDR2 is SMNVEV in the germline V gene (reference sequence). Trimming left V 2 bases short and J 3 bases short, with 15 bases between. The CDR3 spells CASSLGAGETTDTQYF. DNA for the CDR3: TGTGCCAGCAGTTTAGGGGCAGGGGAGACGACAGATACGCAGTATTTT.

The rearrangement joins TRBV7-9 to TRBJ1-2, with D perhaps TRBD1 (6 bases). V was clipped by 5 bases and J by 3 bases, with 19 bases between them. Germline V gene sequence: CDR1 SEHNR, CDR2 FQNEAQ (reference sequence). The CDR3 extends over 16 amino acids. CDR3 coding DNA: TGTGCCAGCAGCGTCCCAACTACAACAGGGTACTATGGCTACACCTTC. Protein sequence: CASSVPTTTGYYGYTF.

The V call is TRBV10-3, the J call TRBJ2-7; 10 nucleotides align to TRBD2. The germline V gene encodes CDR1 ENHRY and CDR2 SYGVKD. CDR3 length equals 19 residues. V shed 2 bases, J shed 0 bases, and the junction held 13 bases outside the gene matches. CDR3 nucleotide sequence: TGTGCCATCAGTGAGATCCCCCTAGCGGGGGCGATGAACTCCTACGAGCAGTACTTC. This sequence encodes CAISEIPLAGAMNSYEQYF.

This clonotype was counted only a few times. V gene TRBV5-6 combines with J gene TRBJ1-2; D is unresolved. The CDR3 covers 15 residues. CDR1 SGHDT and CDR2 YYEEEE come from the germline V gene. The V end was cut by 0 bases, the J end by 3 bases, with 12 bases between. The CDR3 region has the DNA TGTGCCAGCAGCTTGGCCGGGCAGACTTACTATGGCTACACCTTC. Translation: CASSLAGQTYYGYTF.

The chain employs TRBV9 and TRBJ1-4, with 8 bases that match TRBD1. J lost 7 bases, V lost 4 bases, and 9 bases had no gene match. Germline loops: CDR1 SGDLS, CDR2 YYNGEE. CDR3 length: 15 amino acids. CDR3: CASSPRQGRAEKLFF. In DNA, the CDR3 is TGTGCCAGCAGCCCGAGACAGGGGCGGGCTGAAAAACTGTTTTTT.

In regard to this clonotype: This clone may be a read error of a much larger clone one base away. The J gene is TRBJ2-2, the V gene TRBV7-9; D gene unclear. V was shortened by 5 bases and J by 8 bases, with 9 bases between the two germline ends. This CDR3 is built from 12 residues. Per the germline V gene, CDR1 is SEHNR and CDR2 is FQNEAQ (reference sequence). The CDR3 spells CASSLKAGELFF. As DNA, the CDR3 is TGTGCCAGCAGCCTCAAGGCTGGGGAGCTGTTTTTT.

This clonotype was recorded at least ten times. This chain joins TRBV12-3 or TRBV12-4 and TRBJ1-2; 7 positions agree with TRBD1. V was pared by 5 bases and J by 2 bases, with 17 bases of the junction left unmatched. The CDR3 length is 18 residues. CDR3 loop: CASSLYSLRDSANYGYTF. The CDR3 DNA reads TGTGCCAGCAGTCTTTACTCCCTTAGGGACAGCGCCAACTATGGCTACACCTTC.

This clonotype was picked up a small number of times. This rearrangement joins TRBV11-2 to TRBJ2-7; no firm D call. Trimming removed 5 bases from V and 3 bases from J, with 5 bases in between. Germline V gives CDR1 SGHAT, CDR2 FQNNGV. The CDR3 is 11 residues long. The chain's CDR3 is CASSTYYEQYF. The CDR3 DNA is TGTGCCAGCAGCACCTACTACGAGCAGTACTTC.